One and the same sample provided the 31 T cell receptor beta chains below, sequenced in a study of graft-versus-host responses after intestinal transplantation. Their cognate antigens are unknown. Assay used: immunoSEQ multiplex PCR; TCRdb lists only in-frame clones, some missing. The sample has some 87,000 clones; over 85% are singletons. The sample consisted of unstimulated CD8+ T cells sorted from spleen or lymph node cells, taken before transplant. The receptors here all came from a human donor who was the organ donor for an intestinal transplant.

The rearrangement joins TRBV7-9 to TRBJ2-7, with D possibly being TRBD2 (7 bases). The CDR3 is 14 residues long. Germline loops: CDR1 SEHNR, CDR2 FQNEAQ (reference sequence). The V end lost 3 bases, the J end lost 2 bases, and 11 bases lay between the germline ends. The CDR3 DNA follows: TGTGCCAGCAGCTTGGGGGGGGCGGCCTACGAGCAGTACTTC. It codes for CASSLGGAAYEQYF.

The CDR3 sequence: CASSLSAGAPDNEQFF. CDR3 coding DNA: TGTGCCAGCAGCTTAAGCGCGGGAGCCCCGGACAATGAGCAGTTCTTC. The rearrangement joins TRBV7-3 to TRBJ2-1, with 7 bases lining up with TRBD2. Trimming cost V 1 base and J 5 bases; bases outside gene matches: 8. Per germline, CDR1 SGHTA and CDR2 FQGTGA. The CDR3 has 16 amino acids.

The V gene is TRBV19, the J gene TRBJ2-2, with no clear D. This CDR3 contains 13 residues. Germline V gives CDR1 LNHDA, CDR2 SQIVND (reference sequence). V gave up 7 bases and J gave up 6 bases, with 12 bases separating them. The CDR3 spells CASKLSIPGELFF. DNA of the CDR3: TGTGCCAGTAAGCTAAGTATTCCCGGGGAGCTGTTTTTT.

The V and J genes are TRBV19 and TRBJ2-7, with D possibly matching TRBD1 (6 bases). CDR3 length: 13 amino acids. The ends were cut back, 8 bases at V and 6 bases at J, with 17 bases in the middle. Germline-derived CDR1 and CDR2 are LNHDA and SQIVND (reference sequence). The CDR3 nucleotides read TGTGCCAGTGCAGGGGTGGTGGCGGGCGAGCAGTACTTC. It codes for CASAGVVAGEQYF.

V usage is TRBV7-8 and J usage is TRBJ2-7, with TRBD1 matching 10 bases. Trimming at V came to 3 bases and at J to 0 bases, leaving 2 bases not matched to a gene. CDR1 and CDR2 (germline): SGHVS, FQNEAQ. This CDR3 is 15 amino acids long. The CDR3 DNA reads as TGTGCCAGCAGCTTGGACAGGGGGTACTCCTACGAGCAGTACTTC. Translation: CASSLDRGYSYEQYF.

The chain is built from TRBV6-1 and TRBJ2-4; a possible D gene is TRBD1 (6 bases). This CDR3 comprises 10 residues. V lost 1 base and J lost 15, with 7 bases in between. Germline CDR1 reads MNHNS; CDR2 reads SASEGT. CDR3 sequence: CASSEGGRYF. The CDR3 region has the DNA TGTGCCAGCAGTGAAGGGGGGCGGTACTTC.

The chain is built from TRBV5-6 and TRBJ1-5; D gene ambiguous. V was shortened by 4 bases and J by 9 bases, with 14 bases between the two germline ends. The CDR3 has 13 residues. The germline V gene has CDR1 SGHDT and CDR2 YYEEEE. The CDR3 here is CASSPTPPRPQHF. CDR3 in DNA: TGTGCCAGCAGCCCAACCCCCCCGAGGCCCCAGCATTTT. Variable domain in full (rest from reference TRBV5-6 and TRBJ1-5): DAGVTQSPTHLIKTRGQQVTLRCSPKSGHDTVSWYQQALGQGPQFIFQYYEEEERQRGNFPDRFSGHQFPNYSSELNVNALLLGDSALYLCASSPTPPRPQHFGDGTRLSIL.

This chain connects TRBV2 to TRBJ2-1; tentatively, D is TRBD2 (7 bases). V was shortened by 3 bases and J by 7 bases, with 19 bases between the two germline ends. The germline V gene has CDR1 SNHLY and CDR2 FYNNEI. The CDR3 is 16 amino acids. The CDR3 here is CASSDGGGPHMNEQFF. In nucleotides, the CDR3 is TGTGCCAGCAGTGATGGCGGGGGCCCCCACATGAATGAGCAGTTCTTC.

This rearrangement joins TRBV19 to TRBJ2-5; 10 nucleotides agree with TRBD1. V was pared by 5 bases and J by 1 base, with 7 bases of the junction left unmatched. The CDR3 is made up of 16 amino acids. Germline CDR1 LNHDA, CDR2 SQIVND (reference sequence). The CDR3: CASSPLTGGFQETQYF. In DNA, the CDR3 is TGTGCCAGTAGTCCTTTGACAGGGGGCTTCCAAGAGACCCAGTACTTC.

The CDR3 loop is CASSQELAPARMETQYF. The CDR3 region has the DNA TGCGCCAGCAGCCAAGAACTAGCGCCCGCGAGGATGGAGACCCAGTACTTC. The gene calls are TRBV4-3 and TRBJ2-5; 7 bases are a match to TRBD2. V gave up 0 bases and J gave up 5 bases; unmatched junction bases: 12. This CDR3 is built from 17 residues. CDR1 and CDR2 from the germline V gene are LGHNA and YSLEER.

V and J are TRBV6-6 and TRBJ1-5; D possibly corresponds to TRBD1 (6 bases). CDR1 is MNHNY and CDR2 is SVGAGI in the germline V gene (reference sequence). V lost 2 bases to trimming and J lost 15 bases, with 20 bases between them. CDR3 length: 14 amino acids. The CDR3 loop reads CASSYLKTGQGGHF. Here the CDR3 DNA reads TGTGCCAGCAGTTACCTCAAGACAGGCCAAGGTGGGCATTTT.

The rearrangement joins TRBV28 to TRBJ1-3, with 9 nucleotides matching TRBD1. The CDR3 covers 19 residues. J was trimmed by 2 bases and V by 4 bases; bases with no gene match: 15. Germline lookup yields CDR1 MDHEN and CDR2 SYDVKM. CDR3 DNA sequence: TGTGCCAGCAGTTCTGCCTGGGACAGGGAGAAATTAACTGGAAACACCATATATTTT. Its translation is CASSSAWDREKLTGNTIYF.

This clone was counted a single time. The genes are TRBV5-5 and TRBJ2-1; D is undetermined. This CDR3 region has 12 residues. Germline V gene lookup returns CDR1 SGHKS and CDR2 YYEKEE (reference sequence). The V and J ends lost 5 bases and 2 bases respectively, with 5 bases between them. In DNA form, the CDR3 reads TGTGCCAGCAGTTCTACCTACAATGAGCAGTTCTTC. This encodes CASSSTYNEQFF. Filled out from reference TRBV5-5 and TRBJ2-1, the complete variable domain reads DAGVTQSPTHLIKTRGQQVTLRCSPISGHKSVSWYQQVLGQGPQFIFQYYEKEERGRGNFPDRFSARQFPNYSSELNVNALLLGDSALYLCASSSTYNEQFFGPGTRLTVL.

The J gene is TRBJ2-1, the V gene TRBV5-1; 11 bases align to TRBD2. Trimming removed 1 base from V and 3 bases from J; junction bases left unmatched: 3. CDR3 length: 16 residues. The germline CDR1 and CDR2 sequences are SGHRS and YFSETQ. The CDR3 sequence is CASSLLAGGLYNEQFF. DNA of the CDR3: TGCGCCAGCAGCTTGTTAGCGGGGGGGCTCTACAATGAGCAGTTCTTC.

The chain couples TRBV6-5 to TRBJ1-1; tentative D call: TRBD1 (6 bases). V lost 6 bases and J 0 bases, leaving 11 bases between the germline ends. This CDR3 contains 14 residues. CDR1 MNHEY and CDR2 SVGAGI come from the germline V gene. The CDR3 is CASSHGGLNTEAFF. The CDR3 bases are TGTGCCAGCAGCCACGGGGGGCTGAACACTGAAGCTTTCTTT.

The V call is TRBV4-3, the J call TRBJ2-7; TRBD2 matches 7 bases. Germline-derived CDR1 and CDR2 are LGHNA and YSLEER. V was pared by 2 bases and J by 5 bases, with 6 bases of the junction left unmatched. The CDR3 is 14 residues long. In nucleotides, the CDR3 is TGCGCCAGCAGCCAATATGGTGGGAGGGACGAGCAGTACTTC. Amino acids: CASSQYGGRDEQYF.

In this sample, this clone turned up once. The chain recombines TRBV28 with TRBJ2-3, with D tentatively TRBD2 (5 bases). The length of the CDR3 is 17 residues. Looked up from germline, CDR1 is MDHEN and CDR2 is SYDVKM. Trimming took 3 bases from V and 0 from J, leaving 16 bases between them. CDR3 residues: CASSFGLAPLSTDTQYF. Written as DNA, the CDR3 is TGTGCCAGCAGTTTTGGGCTAGCCCCCTTAAGCACAGATACGCAGTATTTT. Combining the CDR3 with reference TRBV28 and TRBJ2-3 gives the whole variable domain DVKVTQSSRYLVKRTGEKVFLECVQDMDHENMFWYRQDPGLGLRLIYFSYDVKMKEKGDIPEGYSVSREKKERFSLILESASTNQTSMYLCASSFGLAPLSTDTQYFGPGTRLTVL.

V gene TRBV5-3 combines with J gene TRBJ2-2; perhaps TRBD2 as D (6 bases). Being an ORF, TRBV5-3 has a function that is uncertain. CDR3 size: 15 residues. Trimming left V 3 bases short and J 4 bases short, with 13 bases between. In nucleotides, the CDR3 is TGTGCCAGAAGCTCGCCCTCCGGGGGCACCGGGGAGCTGTTTTTT. It codes for CARSSPSGGTGELFF.

The rearrangement joins TRBV7-8 to TRBJ1-2; 7 bases line up with TRBD1. Per germline, CDR1 SGHVS and CDR2 FQNEAQ. V gave up 5 bases and J gave up 6 bases; unmatched junction bases: 6. This CDR3 has 13 amino acids. The CDR3 sequence: CASSHPTGNGYTF. For the CDR3, the DNA is TGTGCCAGCAGCCACCCGACAGGGAATGGCTACACCTTC.

This clone has only one observation. This sequence joins TRBV30 and TRBJ1-3; the D is unclear. The V end was cut by 3 bases, the J end by 3 bases, with 9 bases between. The CDR3 is made up of 13 amino acids. Germline CDR1 GTSNPN, CDR2 SVGIG (reference sequence). CDR3 nucleotide sequence: TGTGCCTGGAGAGCGGAGAATGGAAACACCATATATTTT. It encodes CAWRAENGNTIYF.

The V and J genes are TRBV28 and TRBJ2-3, with D possibly TRBD1 on 6 matching bases. V lost 6 bases and J lost 3, with 13 bases in between. This CDR3 is 14 amino acids long. Germline V gene data show CDR1 as MDHEN and CDR2 as SYDVKM. CDR3 loop: CASSGDTLTDTQYF. The CDR3, as DNA: TGTGCCAGCAGCGGGGACACTTTAACAGATACGCAGTATTTT.

The genes are TRBV9 and TRBJ2-3, with D perhaps matching TRBD1 (5 bases). The CDR3 loop spans 15 amino acids. Deletions cut 2 bases from V and 0 bases from J, with 10 bases between. Germline V gives CDR1 SGDLS, CDR2 YYNGEE. This chain's CDR3 is CASSVGQSSTDTQYF. CDR3 in DNA: TGTGCCAGCAGCGTTGGACAATCTAGCACAGATACGCAGTATTTT.

The V gene is TRBV18, the J gene TRBJ2-5; tentative D call: TRBD1 (5 bases). Germline CDR1 reads KGHSH; CDR2 reads LQKENI. The germline V and J ends were trimmed by 3 bases and 4 bases, with 9 bases remaining between them. The CDR3 is 13 residues long. CDR3 nucleotide sequence: TGTGCCAGCTCACCGGCCCAGGGAGAGACCCAGTACTTC. Translated, it gives CASSPAQGETQYF.

The gene calls are TRBV5-1 and TRBJ2-1; tentative D call: TRBD2 (7 bases). Germline V gives CDR1 SGHRS, CDR2 YFSETQ. The ends were cut back, 0 bases at V and 5 bases at J, with 12 bases in the middle. The length of the CDR3 is 15 residues. Written as DNA, the CDR3 is TGCGCCAGCAGCTTGGGGGGGGGCATGGACAATGAGCAGTTCTTC. It encodes CASSLGGGMDNEQFF.

The count of this clone is one. The chain uses TRBV5-3 and TRBJ2-3; the match to TRBD1 covers 7 bases. TRBV5-3 is noted as an ORF with a role that remains uncertain. The trim removed 4 bases at V and 2 bases at J, leaving 7 bases unmatched. This CDR3 region has 15 residues. For the CDR3, the DNA is TGTGCCAGAAGCCCCGGGACAGTACACACAGATACGCAGTATTTT. Residues: CARSPGTVHTDTQYF.

This chain links TRBV27 with TRBJ1-1; D remains unclear. CDR3 size: 14 residues. V was cut by 8 bases and J by 4 bases, with 17 bases left in between. Germline V gene data show CDR1 as MNHEY and CDR2 as SMNVEV (reference sequence). CDR3 amino acids: CASLSRGWGTEAFF. The CDR3 DNA follows: TGTGCCAGCTTAAGTAGAGGGTGGGGCACTGAAGCTTTCTTT.

J is TRBJ1-1 and V is TRBV7-8; D is unresolved. The CDR3 is 14 amino acids. Germline loops: CDR1 SGHVS, CDR2 FQNEAQ. The V gene lost 3 bases and the J gene lost 7 bases, with 15 bases spanning the gap. The CDR3 protein is CASSLALSAGEAFF. CDR3 bases: TGTGCCAGCAGCTTGGCTTTGAGTGCGGGTGAAGCTTTCTTT.

The chain has TRBV28 and TRBJ1-1; D is ambiguous. The CDR3 runs 14 residues. The germline CDR1 and CDR2 sequences are MDHEN and SYDVKM. V was shortened by 3 bases and J by 0 bases, with 8 bases between the two germline ends. The CDR3 region is CASSFESMNTEAFF. Here the CDR3 DNA reads TGTGCCAGCAGTTTTGAGTCCATGAACACTGAAGCTTTCTTT.

The V and J genes are TRBV30 and TRBJ1-4, with a weak D call TRBD1 (5 bases). Germline V CDR1 and CDR2: GTSNPN, SVGIG (reference sequence). Trimming cost V 5 bases and J 3 bases, with 10 bases left between them. The CDR3 covers 13 residues. The CDR3 protein is CAWGHGSNEKLFF. DNA of the CDR3: TGTGCCTGGGGACACGGGTCTAATGAAAAACTGTTTTTT.

The chain joins TRBV7-2 to TRBJ2-2, with D tentatively TRBD2 (5 bases). Germline loops: CDR1 SGHTA, CDR2 FQGNSA. This CDR3 contains 16 residues. Trimming stripped 5 bases from V and 1 base from J, with 14 bases between. The chain's CDR3 is CASSLSAYKNTGELFF. The CDR3 nucleotides are TGTGCCAGCAGCCTTAGCGCTTACAAGAACACCGGGGAGCTGTTTTTT.

This clone showed up many times. The chain carries TRBV6-5 and TRBJ1-2, with TRBD1 identical over 7 bases. V gave up 4 bases and J gave up 6 bases; unmatched junction bases: 8. Looked up from germline, CDR1 is MNHEY and CDR2 is SVGAGI. The CDR3 loop spans 14 amino acids. CDR3 region: CASSSTGIVHGYTF. The CDR3, as DNA: TGTGCCAGCAGTTCGACAGGGATTGTTCATGGCTACACCTTC.